The T cell receptor (beta chain) described here comes from a study of blood T cell repertoires in COVID-19. This CDR3 has 15 residues. Trimming removed 5 bases from V and 3 bases from J, with 15 bases in between. Germline lookup yields CDR1 MNHEY and CDR2 SVGAGI. This clone was observed a single time. Sequenced by immunoSEQ multiplex PCR; TCRdb stores in-frame clones only, minus some. The sample shows about 48,000 clones, 65% to 85% of them seen only once. Sequenced material: peripheral blood. The chain is built from TRBV6-5 and TRBJ2-3; the D gene is possibly TRBD2 (5 bases). The receptor comes from a man aged 70-80 years with acute or convalescent COVID-19. CDR3 sequence reads: CASSTGPGGTDTQYF. As DNA, the CDR3 is TGTGCCAGCAGTACCGGGCCCGGAGGAACAGATACGCAGTATTTT.